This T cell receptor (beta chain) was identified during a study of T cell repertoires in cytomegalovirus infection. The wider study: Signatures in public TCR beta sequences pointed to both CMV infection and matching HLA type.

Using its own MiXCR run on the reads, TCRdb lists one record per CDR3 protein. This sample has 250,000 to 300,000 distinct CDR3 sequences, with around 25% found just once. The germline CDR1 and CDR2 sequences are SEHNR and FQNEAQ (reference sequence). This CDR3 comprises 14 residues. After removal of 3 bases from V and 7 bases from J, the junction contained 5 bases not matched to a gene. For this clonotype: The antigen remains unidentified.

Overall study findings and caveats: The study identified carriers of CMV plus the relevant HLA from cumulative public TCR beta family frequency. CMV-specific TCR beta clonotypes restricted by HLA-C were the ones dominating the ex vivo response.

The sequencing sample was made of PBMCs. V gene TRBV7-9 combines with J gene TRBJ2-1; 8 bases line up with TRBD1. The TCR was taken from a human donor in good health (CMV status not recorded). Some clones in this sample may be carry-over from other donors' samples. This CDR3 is CASSFRTGRNEQFF. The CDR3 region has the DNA TGTGCCAGCAGCTTCCGGACAGGGAGGAATGAGCAGTTCTTC.